This TCR beta chain was found in a study of regulatory T cells in long-lasting Graves disease. Overall study results and limits: It was in persistent disease that TRBV28, TRBJ1-2 and TRBJ2-5 were favored.

The time point is: newly diagnosed GD, antithyroid drugs for less than 3 months. Construction of the TCR library relied on RNA isolated from PBMCs. Graves' disease diagnosis was established per American Thyroid Association guidelines. The trim removed 5 bases at V and 6 bases at J, leaving 6 bases unmatched. CDR3 length equals 14 residues. Germline V gene sequence: CDR1 SGHTA, CDR2 FQGNSA. Investigators prepared the TCR beta libraries by applying iRepertoire HTBI primers and Arm-PCR of CDR3 regions. In the original workflow: Spanning all samples, the identified segments comprised approximately 60 TRBV and approximately 15 TRBJ. TCRdb reprocessed the multiplex PCR reads with MiXCR, giving one entry per CDR3 protein. The V and J calls were not made by the authors but by TCRdb's processing. This table holds some 320,000 distinct CDR3 sequences, 15% to 20% found once. To note about this clonotype: Its antigen is unknown.

The material sequenced was peripheral blood mononuclear cells (PBMCs), taken at new diagnosis, from a patient treated with antithyroid drugs. The chain is built from TRBV7-2 and TRBJ2-1; 8 bases align to TRBD2. This receptor was obtained from a female donor with Graves disease. DNA for the CDR3: TGTGCCAGCAGCCTCGGGGGGGGGCCCAATGAGCAGTTCTTC. Residues: CASSLGGGPNEQFF.